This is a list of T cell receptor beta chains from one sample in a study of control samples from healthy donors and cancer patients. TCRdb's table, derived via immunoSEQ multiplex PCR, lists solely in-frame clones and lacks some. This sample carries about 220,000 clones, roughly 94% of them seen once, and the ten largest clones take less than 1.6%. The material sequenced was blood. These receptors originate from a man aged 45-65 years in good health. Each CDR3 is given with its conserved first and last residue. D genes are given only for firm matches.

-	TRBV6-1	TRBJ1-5	TGTGCCAGCAGTGAATTGGACAACTATAGCAATCAGCCCCAGCATTTT	CASSELDNYSNQPQHF
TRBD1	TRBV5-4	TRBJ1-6	TGTGCCAGCAGGGCCGGGACAGGGGACTCACCCCTCCACTTT	CASRAGTGDSPLHF
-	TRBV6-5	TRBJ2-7	TGTGCCAGCAGTTATAGGCAGCTCTCCTACGAGCAGTACTTC	CASSYRQLSYEQYF
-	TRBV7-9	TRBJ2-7	TGTGCCAGCAGCTCATCACCAGGGCTTCAGAGCGACGAGCAGTACTTC	CASSSSPGLQSDEQYF
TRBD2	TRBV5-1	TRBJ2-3	TGCGCCAGCAGCTTGGCACTAGCGGGCGTAGATACGCAGTATTTT	CASSLALAGVDTQYF
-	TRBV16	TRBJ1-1	TGTGCCAGCCGTCACCGGGACAAGGCTTTGAACACTGAAGCTTTCTTT	CASRHRDKALNTEAFF
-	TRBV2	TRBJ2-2	TGTGCCAGCAGTGCGAGGTTTTTAAGCGGTACCGGGGAGCTGTTTTTT	CASSARFLSGTGELFF
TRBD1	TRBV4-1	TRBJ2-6	TGCGCCAGCAGCCAAGGGGACAGGGCCGGGGCCAACGTCCTGACTTTC	CASSQGDRAGANVLTF
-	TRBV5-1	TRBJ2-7	TGCGCCAGCAGCTTGGCACAGAACTACGAGCAGTACTTC	CASSLAQNYEQYF
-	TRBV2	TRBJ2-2	TGTGCCAGCAGGCAACAGGGAGTAGGATACCTCGGGGAGCTGTTTTTT	CASRQQGVGYLGELFF
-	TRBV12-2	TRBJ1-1	TGTGCAAGTCGCTTAGCGCACATGGTCGGGGTCAGTGTTGAAGCTTTCTTT	CASRLAHMVGVSVEAFF
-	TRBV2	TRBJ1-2	TGTGCCAGCAGCTTAAATCTACAGGGTTCGGATGGCTACACCTTC	CASSLNLQGSDGYTF
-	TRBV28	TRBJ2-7	TGTGCCAGCAGTTTTTATGAGCGTCCCTACGAGCAGTACTTC	CASSFYERPYEQYF
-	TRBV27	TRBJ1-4	TGTGCCAGCAGTCGGGACCCCTTTACTACTAATGAAAAACTGTTTTTT	CASSRDPFTTNEKLFF
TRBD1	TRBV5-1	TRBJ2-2	TGCGCCAGCAGCTCCGGGACAGGCAACACCGGGGAGCTGTTTTTT	CASSSGTGNTGELFF
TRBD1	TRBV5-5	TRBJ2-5	TGTGCCAGCAGCTTTCAGGGGGTAGAGACCCAGTACTTC	CASSFQGVETQYF
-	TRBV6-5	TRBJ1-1	TGTGCCAGCAGTTACTCGAACACTGAAGCTTTCTTT	CASSYSNTEAFF
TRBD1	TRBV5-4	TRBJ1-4	TGTGCCAGCAGCTTTGGCATGGGACAGACTAATGAAAAACTGTTTTTT	CASSFGMGQTNEKLFF
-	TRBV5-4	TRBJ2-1	TGTGCCAGCAGCTTGTATACTGGCGATGAGCAGTTCTTC	CASSLYTGDEQFF
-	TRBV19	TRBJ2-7	TGTGCCAGTAGTATCCCGTCCAGGACCTACGAGCAGTACTTC	CASSIPSRTYEQYF
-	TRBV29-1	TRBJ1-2	TGCAGCGTTGTGTTCAGCGGAATCGGCTATGGCTACACCTTC	CSVVFSGIGYGYTF
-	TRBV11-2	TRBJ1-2	TGTGCCAGCAGCTTGTTGGTTGCGGGCTACACCTTC	CASSLLVAGYTF
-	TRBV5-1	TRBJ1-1	TGCGCCCCCAGCTTGGGGGGCCGGACGGGGAACACTGAAGCTTTCTTT	CAPSLGGRTGNTEAFF
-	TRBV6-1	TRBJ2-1	TGTGCCAGCAGTGAACACGGGGGAGGTGAGCAGTTCTTC	CASSEHGGGEQFF
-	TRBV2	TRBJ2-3	TGTGCCAGCAGAAATCAGGGACGCACAGATACGCAGTATTTT	CASRNQGRTDTQYF